A selection of T cell receptor beta chains follows, all from one sample in a study of blood T cell repertoires in COVID-19. Some clones are missing from TCRdb's copy, which holds only in-frame ones; the method was immunoSEQ multiplex PCR. The data contain roughly 100,000 clones, around 90% of them singletons. Material: peripheral blood. The receptors come from a man aged 18 to 30 with acute or convalescent COVID-19. Both conserved end residues are part of each CDR3.

V gene	CDR3 length	J gene	CDR3 protein
TRBV5-1	16	TRBJ2-1	CASSLAGTSPHNEQFF
TRBV11-2	15	TRBJ1-1	CASSLRPAGNPEAFF
TRBV20-1	15	TRBJ2-7	CSASIRTSQPYEQYF
TRBV6-5	11	TRBJ2-2	CASTGTGELFF
TRBV6-1	17	TRBJ2-2	CASSGVLAGGPAGELFF
TRBV5-1	22	TRBJ1-4	CASSGGVDLTGQGLPTNEKLFF
TRBV11-2	14	TRBJ1-6	CASSKRQLNSPLHF
TRBV5-1	13	TRBJ2-3	CASSPGFTDTQYF
TRBV29-1	14	TRBJ1-3	CSVVMGAAGNTIYF
TRBV5-8	14	TRBJ1-4	CASSRGQMVEKLFF
TRBV6-5	16	TRBJ1-5	CASSYYGRGGNQPQHF
TRBV3-1/TRBV3-2	17	TRBJ1-2	CASSQVGQGAKGYGYTF
TRBV28	13	TRBJ2-2	CASRQSDTGELFF
TRBV7-9	17	TRBJ1-3	CASSLAGAKSSGNTIYF
TRBV11-2	13	TRBJ1-2	CASSSDRVEGYTF
TRBV20-1	17	TRBJ1-5	CSASGTGGPSGNQPQHF
TRBV14	17	TRBJ2-1	CASSPRGLAGPNNEQFF
TRBV5-5	16	TRBJ2-3	CASSPPTSGRGDTQYF
TRBV5-1	15	TRBJ2-3	CASSLGTSGDPRGYF
TRBV7-9	15	TRBJ1-1	CASSQNGGLGTEAFF
TRBV11-2	16	TRBJ2-2	CASSQTSGGNTGELFF